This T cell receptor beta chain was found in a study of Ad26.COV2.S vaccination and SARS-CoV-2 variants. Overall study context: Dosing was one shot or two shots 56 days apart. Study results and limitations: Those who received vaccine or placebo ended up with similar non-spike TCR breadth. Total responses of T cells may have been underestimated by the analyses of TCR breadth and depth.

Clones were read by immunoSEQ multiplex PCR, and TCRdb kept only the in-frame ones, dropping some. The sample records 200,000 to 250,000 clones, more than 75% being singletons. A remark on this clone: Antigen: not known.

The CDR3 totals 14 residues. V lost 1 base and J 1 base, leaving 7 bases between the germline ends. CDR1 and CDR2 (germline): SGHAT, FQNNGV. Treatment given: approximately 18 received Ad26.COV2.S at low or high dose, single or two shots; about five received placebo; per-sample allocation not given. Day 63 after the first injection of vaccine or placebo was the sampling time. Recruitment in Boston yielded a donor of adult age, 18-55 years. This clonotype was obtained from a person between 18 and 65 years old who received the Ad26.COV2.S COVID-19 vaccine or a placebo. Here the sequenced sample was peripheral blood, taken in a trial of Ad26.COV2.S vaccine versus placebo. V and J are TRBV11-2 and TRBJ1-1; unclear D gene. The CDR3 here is CASSLAGRNTEAFF. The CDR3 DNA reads TGTGCCAGCAGCTTAGCTGGCAGGAACACTGAAGCTTTCTTT.